Included here is one T cell receptor (beta chain) sequence, with context. Generated by immunoSEQ multiplex PCR, the TCRdb table keeps only in-frame clones and is missing some. The sample has about 21,000 clones, 83% seen once. This sample is drawn from a study of OX40 agonist ivuxolimab in advanced cancers. The overall study: The study enrolled dose-escalation patients with hepatocellular carcinoma, melanoma, renal cell or head and neck cancer. Eligibility rules accepted prior anti-PD-1, anti-PD-L1 or anti-CTLA-4 therapy, and 40% to 50% had some.

This CDR3 is built from 13 residues. Germline CDR1 is LNHDA and CDR2 is SQIVND (reference sequence). Trimming removed 6 bases from V and 4 bases from J, with 10 bases in between. Exclusion of a patient followed from autoimmune disease history or systemic immunosuppression. The chain has TRBV19 and TRBJ2-1, with D perhaps matching TRBD1 (5 bases). Sequencing used CD4+ or CD8+ T cells sorted from blood, obtained in a trial of the OX40 agonist ivuxolimab. This receptor was taken from an adult with an advanced solid tumor such as melanoma, head and neck, liver or kidney cancer. Written as DNA, the CDR3 is TGTGCCAGTAGACAGGATCCATACAATGAGCAGTTCTTC. Its translation is CASRQDPYNEQFF. Full variable domain (remainder filled in from reference TRBV19 and TRBJ2-1): DGGITQSPKYLFRKEGQNVTLSCEQNLNHDAMYWYRQDPGQGLRLIYYSQIVNDFQKGDIAEGYSVSREKKESFPLTVTSAQKNPTAFYLCASRQDPYNEQFFGPGTRLTVL.